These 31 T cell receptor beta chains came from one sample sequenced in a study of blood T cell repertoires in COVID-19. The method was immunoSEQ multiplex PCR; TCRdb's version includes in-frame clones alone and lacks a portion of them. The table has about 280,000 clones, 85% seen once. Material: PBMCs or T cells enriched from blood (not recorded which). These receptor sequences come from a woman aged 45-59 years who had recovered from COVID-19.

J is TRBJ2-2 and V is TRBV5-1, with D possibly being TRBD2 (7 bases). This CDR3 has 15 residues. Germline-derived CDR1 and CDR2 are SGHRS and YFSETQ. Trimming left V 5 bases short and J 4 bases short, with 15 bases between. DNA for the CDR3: TGCGCCAGCAGTTCGTTAAGGGGGGGCACCGGGGAGCTGTTTTTT. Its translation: CASSSLRGGTGELFF.

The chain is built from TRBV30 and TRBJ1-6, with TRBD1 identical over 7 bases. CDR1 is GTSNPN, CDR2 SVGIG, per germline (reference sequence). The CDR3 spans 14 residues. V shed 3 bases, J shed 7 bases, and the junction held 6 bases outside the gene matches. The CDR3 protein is CAWRPTGRNSPLHF. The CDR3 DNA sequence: TGTGCCTGGAGGCCGACAGGGCGAAATTCACCCCTCCACTTT.

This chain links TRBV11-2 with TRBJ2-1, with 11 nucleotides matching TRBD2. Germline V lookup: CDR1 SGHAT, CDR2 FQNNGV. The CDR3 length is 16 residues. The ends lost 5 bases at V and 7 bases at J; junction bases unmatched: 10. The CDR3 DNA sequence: TGTGCCAGCAGCATGGGACTAGCGGTAATGAAGAATGAGCAGTTCTTC. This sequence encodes CASSMGLAVMKNEQFF. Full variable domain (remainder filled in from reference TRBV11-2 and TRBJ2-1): EAGVAQSPRYKIIEKRQSVAFWCNPISGHATLYWYQQILGQGPKLLIQFQNNGVVDDSQLPKDRFSAERLKGVDSTLKIQPAKLEDSAVYLCASSMGLAVMKNEQFFGPGTRLTVL.

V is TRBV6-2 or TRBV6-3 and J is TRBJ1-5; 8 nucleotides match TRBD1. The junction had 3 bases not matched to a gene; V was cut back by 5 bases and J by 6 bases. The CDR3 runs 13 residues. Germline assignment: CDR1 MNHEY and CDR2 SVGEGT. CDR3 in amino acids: CASSQGATQPQHF. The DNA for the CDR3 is TGTGCCAGCAGTCAGGGGGCCACTCAGCCCCAGCATTTT.

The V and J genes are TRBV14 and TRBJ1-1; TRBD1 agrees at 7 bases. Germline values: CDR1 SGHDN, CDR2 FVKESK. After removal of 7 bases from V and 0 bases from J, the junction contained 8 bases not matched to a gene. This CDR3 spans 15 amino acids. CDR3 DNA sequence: TGTGCCAGCAACCACAGGGGCTCCCTGAACACTGAAGCTTTCTTT. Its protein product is CASNHRGSLNTEAFF.

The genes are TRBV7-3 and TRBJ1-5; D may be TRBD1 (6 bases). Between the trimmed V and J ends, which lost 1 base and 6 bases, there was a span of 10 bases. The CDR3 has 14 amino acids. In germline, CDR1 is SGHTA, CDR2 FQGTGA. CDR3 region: CASSLRTVPQPQHF. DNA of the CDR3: TGTGCCAGCAGCTTAAGGACAGTCCCTCAGCCCCAGCATTTT. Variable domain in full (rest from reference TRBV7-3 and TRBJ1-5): GAGVSQTPSNKVTEKGKYVELRCDPISGHTALYWYRQSLGQGPEFLIYFQGTGAADDSGLPNDRFFAVRPEGSVSTLKIQRTERGDSAVYLCASSLRTVPQPQHFGDGTRLSIL.

The CDR3 spells CASKAGYEQYF. The CDR3 coding sequence is TGTGCCAGCAAGGCGGGCTACGAGCAGTACTTC. This chain connects TRBV2 to TRBJ2-7; a weak D match, TRBD2 (5 bases). Germline V CDR1 and CDR2: SNHLY, FYNNEI. V lost 7 bases to trimming and J lost 3 bases, with 7 bases between them. This CDR3 spans 11 amino acids.

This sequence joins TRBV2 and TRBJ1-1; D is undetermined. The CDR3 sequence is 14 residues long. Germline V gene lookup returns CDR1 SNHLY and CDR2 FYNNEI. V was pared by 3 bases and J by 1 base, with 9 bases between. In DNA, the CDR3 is TGTGCCAGCAGTGACGATAACGGGAACACTGAAGCTTTCTTT. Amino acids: CASSDDNGNTEAFF.

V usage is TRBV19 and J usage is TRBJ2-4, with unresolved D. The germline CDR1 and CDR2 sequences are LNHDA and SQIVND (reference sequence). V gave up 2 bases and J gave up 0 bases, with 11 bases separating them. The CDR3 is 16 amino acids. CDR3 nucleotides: TGTGCCAGTAGTATAACAGATGCCCTAGCCAAAAACATTCAGTACTTC. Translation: CASSITDALAKNIQYF.

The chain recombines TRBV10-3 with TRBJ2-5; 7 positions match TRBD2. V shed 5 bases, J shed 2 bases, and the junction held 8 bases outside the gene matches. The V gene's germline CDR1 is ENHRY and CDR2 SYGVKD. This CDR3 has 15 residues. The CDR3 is CAISQGSGLQETQYF. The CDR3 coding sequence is TGTGCCATCAGTCAGGGTAGCGGGTTACAAGAGACCCAGTACTTC.

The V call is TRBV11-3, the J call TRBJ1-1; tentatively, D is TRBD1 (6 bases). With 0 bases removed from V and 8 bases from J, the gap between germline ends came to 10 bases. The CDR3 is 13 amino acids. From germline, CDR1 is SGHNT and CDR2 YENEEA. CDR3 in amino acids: CASSLETGNEAFF. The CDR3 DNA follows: TGTGCCAGCAGCTTAGAAACAGGGAACGAAGCTTTCTTT.

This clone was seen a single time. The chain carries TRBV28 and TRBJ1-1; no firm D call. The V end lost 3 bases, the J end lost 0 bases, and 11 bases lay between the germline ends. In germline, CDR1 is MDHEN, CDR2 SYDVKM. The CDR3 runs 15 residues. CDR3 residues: CASSFTGLMNTEAFF. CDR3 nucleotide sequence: TGTGCCAGCAGTTTTACCGGACTGATGAACACTGAAGCTTTCTTT.

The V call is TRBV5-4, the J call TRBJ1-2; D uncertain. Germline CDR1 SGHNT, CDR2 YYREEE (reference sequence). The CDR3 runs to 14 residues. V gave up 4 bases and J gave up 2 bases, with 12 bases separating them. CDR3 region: CASSISFGNYGYTF. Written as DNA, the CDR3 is TGTGCCAGCAGCATCTCATTCGGGAACTATGGCTACACCTTC.

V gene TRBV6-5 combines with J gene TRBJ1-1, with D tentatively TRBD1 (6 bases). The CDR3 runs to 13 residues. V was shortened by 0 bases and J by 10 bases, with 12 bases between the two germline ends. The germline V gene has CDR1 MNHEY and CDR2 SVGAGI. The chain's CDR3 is CASSYSTGRTAFF. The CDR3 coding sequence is TGTGCCAGCAGTTACTCCACAGGGCGTACAGCTTTCTTT.

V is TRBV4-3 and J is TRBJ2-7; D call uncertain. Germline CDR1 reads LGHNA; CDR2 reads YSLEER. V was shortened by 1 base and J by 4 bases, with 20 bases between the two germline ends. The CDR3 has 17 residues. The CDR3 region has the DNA TGCGCCAGCAGCCAAGGAACCGGCGGTCCTTTAGGATACGAGCAGTACTTC. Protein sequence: CASSQGTGGPLGYEQYF.

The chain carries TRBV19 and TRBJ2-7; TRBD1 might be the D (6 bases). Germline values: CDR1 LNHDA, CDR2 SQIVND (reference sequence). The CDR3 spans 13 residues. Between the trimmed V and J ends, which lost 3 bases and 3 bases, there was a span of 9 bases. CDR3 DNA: TGTGCCAGTAGTATGGGGACAAACTACGAGCAGTACTTC. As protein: CASSMGTNYEQYF. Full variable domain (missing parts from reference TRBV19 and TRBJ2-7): DGGITQSPKYLFRKEGQNVTLSCEQNLNHDAMYWYRQDPGQGLRLIYYSQIVNDFQKGDIAEGYSVSREKKESFPLTVTSAQKNPTAFYLCASSMGTNYEQYFGPGTRLTVT.

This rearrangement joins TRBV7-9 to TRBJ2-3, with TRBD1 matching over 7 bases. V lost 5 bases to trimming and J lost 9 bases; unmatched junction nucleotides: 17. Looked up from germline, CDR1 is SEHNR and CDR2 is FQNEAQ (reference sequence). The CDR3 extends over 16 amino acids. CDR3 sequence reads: CASSLGTEGPWGTQYF. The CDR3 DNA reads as TGTGCCAGCAGCCTCGGGACAGAAGGCCCCTGGGGGACGCAGTATTTT.

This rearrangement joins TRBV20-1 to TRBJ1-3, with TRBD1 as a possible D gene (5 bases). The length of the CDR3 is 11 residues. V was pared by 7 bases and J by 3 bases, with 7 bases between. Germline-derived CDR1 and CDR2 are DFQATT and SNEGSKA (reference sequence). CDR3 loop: CSGQIGNTIYF. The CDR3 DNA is TGCAGTGGACAGATTGGAAACACCATATATTTT.

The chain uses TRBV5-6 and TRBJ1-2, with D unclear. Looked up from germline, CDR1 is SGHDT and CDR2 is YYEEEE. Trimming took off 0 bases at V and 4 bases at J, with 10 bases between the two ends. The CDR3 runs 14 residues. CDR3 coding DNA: TGTGCCAGCAGCTTGGGTAGGAGATTCTATGGCTACACCTTC. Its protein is CASSLGRRFYGYTF.

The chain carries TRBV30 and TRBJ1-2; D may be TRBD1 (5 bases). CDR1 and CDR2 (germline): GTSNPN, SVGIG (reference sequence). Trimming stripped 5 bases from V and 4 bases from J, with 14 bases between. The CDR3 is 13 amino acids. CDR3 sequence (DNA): TGTGCCTGGGCCTCGGGGGGTGTCTATGGCTACACCTTC. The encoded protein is CAWASGGVYGYTF.

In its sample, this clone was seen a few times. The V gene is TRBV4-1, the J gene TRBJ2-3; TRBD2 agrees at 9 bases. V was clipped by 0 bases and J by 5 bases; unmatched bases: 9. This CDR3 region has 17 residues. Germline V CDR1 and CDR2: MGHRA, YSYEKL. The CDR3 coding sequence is TGCGCCAGCAGCCAAGATAACGGCGGGAGGGAGAGAGATACGCAGTATTTT. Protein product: CASSQDNGGRERDTQYF.

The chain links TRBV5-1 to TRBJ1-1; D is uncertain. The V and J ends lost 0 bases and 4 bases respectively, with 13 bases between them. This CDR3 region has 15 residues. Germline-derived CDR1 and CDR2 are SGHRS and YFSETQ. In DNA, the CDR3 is TGCGCCAGCAGCTTGGAGGGCGGGAGCGGCACTGAAGCTTTCTTT. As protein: CASSLEGGSGTEAFF.

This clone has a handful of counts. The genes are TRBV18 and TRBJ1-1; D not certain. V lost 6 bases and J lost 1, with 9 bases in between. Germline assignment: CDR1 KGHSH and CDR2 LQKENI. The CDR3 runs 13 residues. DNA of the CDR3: TGTGCCAGCTCTGCCGAGGGGAACACTGAAGCTTTCTTT. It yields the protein CASSAEGNTEAFF.

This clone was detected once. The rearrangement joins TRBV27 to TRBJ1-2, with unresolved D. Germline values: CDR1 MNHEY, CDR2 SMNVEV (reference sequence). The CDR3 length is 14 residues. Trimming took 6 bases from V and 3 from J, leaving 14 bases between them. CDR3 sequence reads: CASSSYGLDYGYTF. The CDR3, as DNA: TGTGCCAGCAGCTCGTATGGCCTCGACTATGGCTACACCTTC.

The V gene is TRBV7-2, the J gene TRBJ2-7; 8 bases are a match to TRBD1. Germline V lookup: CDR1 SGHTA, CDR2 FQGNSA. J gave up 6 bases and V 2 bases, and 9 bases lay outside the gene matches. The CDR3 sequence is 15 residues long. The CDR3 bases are TGTGCCAGCAGCTTAAACCAGGGGGCGGTTTTCGAGCAGTACTTC. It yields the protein CASSLNQGAVFEQYF.

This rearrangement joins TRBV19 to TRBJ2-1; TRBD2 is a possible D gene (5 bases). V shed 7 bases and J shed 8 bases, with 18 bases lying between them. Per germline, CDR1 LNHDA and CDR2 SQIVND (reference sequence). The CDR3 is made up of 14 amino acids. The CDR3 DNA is TGTGCCAGTACTCGGGGAAGCACAGTCGATGAGCAGTTCTTC. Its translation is CASTRGSTVDEQFF.

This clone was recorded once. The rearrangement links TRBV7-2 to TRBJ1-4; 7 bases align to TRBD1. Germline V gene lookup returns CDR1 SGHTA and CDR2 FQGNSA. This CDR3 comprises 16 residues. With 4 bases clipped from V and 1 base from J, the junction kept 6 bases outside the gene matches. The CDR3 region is CASSSASGGTNEKLFF. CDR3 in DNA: TGTGCCAGCAGCTCCGCCTCAGGGGGAACTAATGAAAAACTGTTTTTT.

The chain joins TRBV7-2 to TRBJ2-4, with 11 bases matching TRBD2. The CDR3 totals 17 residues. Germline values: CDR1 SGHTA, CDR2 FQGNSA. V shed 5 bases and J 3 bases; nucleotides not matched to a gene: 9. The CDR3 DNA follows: TGTGCCAGCAGCCTGACTAGCGGGAATCTCGGCAAAAACATTCAGTACTTC. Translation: CASSLTSGNLGKNIQYF.

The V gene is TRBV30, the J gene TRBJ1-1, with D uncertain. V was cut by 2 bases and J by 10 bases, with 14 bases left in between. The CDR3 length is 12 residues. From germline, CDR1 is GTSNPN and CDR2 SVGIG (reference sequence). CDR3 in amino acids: CAWSFGEVRAFF. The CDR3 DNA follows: TGTGCCTGGAGTTTCGGGGAGGTGAGAGCTTTCTTT.

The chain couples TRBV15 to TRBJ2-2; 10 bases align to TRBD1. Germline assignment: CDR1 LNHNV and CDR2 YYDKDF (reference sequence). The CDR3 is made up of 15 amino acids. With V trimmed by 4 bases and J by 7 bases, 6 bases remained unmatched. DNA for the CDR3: TGTGCCACCAGCACCCGGGACAGGGGAGTCGGGGAGCTGTTTTTT. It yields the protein CATSTRDRGVGELFF.

The CDR3 DNA sequence: TGTGCCAGTAGTACGGGTGGGGGGGTAGTACCCAATCAGCCCCAGCATTTT. Its translation: CASSTGGGVVPNQPQHF. This chain links TRBV19 with TRBJ1-5; D may be TRBD1 (5 bases). The CDR3 loop spans 17 amino acids. CDR1 LNHDA and CDR2 SQIVND come from the germline V gene (reference sequence). V dropped 4 bases and J dropped 3 bases, with 19 bases sitting between them.